The 14 T cell receptor beta chains below come from one sample, sequenced in a study of blood T cells in healthy people across ages. Primers used in a second PCR of roughly 7 to 12 cycles were a sample-barcoded 5' primer and a J-beta primer mix. MiXCR, applied by TCRdb to the 5' RACE reads, yields one record per CDR3 protein. The sample holds about 1.7 million distinct CDR3 sequences, roughly 30% seen once. Source material: blood. The receptors derive from a woman between 25 and 40 years old in good health.

This clonotype was counted a few times. V and J are TRBV9 and TRBJ2-3; D gene unclear. Per the germline V gene, CDR1 is SGDLS and CDR2 is YYNGEE. V shed 0 bases and J shed 1 base, with 9 bases lying between them. This CDR3 has 15 amino acids. The CDR3, as DNA: TGTGCCAGCAGCGTAGAAGGGTCCCGCACAGATACGCAGTATTTT. Its protein product is CASSVEGSRTDTQYF.

This clonotype was counted a few times. The CDR3 DNA reads as TGCGCCAGCAGCCCTCAAGCGGGGGTAACCAATGAGCAGTTCTTC. This codes for CASSPQAGVTNEQFF. The chain joins TRBV4-1 to TRBJ2-1; 8 positions match TRBD2. CDR1 MGHRA and CDR2 YSYEKL come from the germline V gene. This CDR3 has 15 residues. V shed 4 bases and J 6 bases; nucleotides not matched to a gene: 8.

This clonotype was detected a few times. V is TRBV7-9 and J is TRBJ1-6; D remains unclear. There are 14 residues in the CDR3. The V gene lost 4 bases and the J gene lost 7 bases, with 11 bases spanning the gap. Germline CDR1 is SEHNR and CDR2 is FQNEAQ (reference sequence). The CDR3 is CASSSGPGNSPLHF. DNA for the CDR3: TGTGCCAGCAGCTCTGGGCCGGGGAATTCACCCCTCCACTTT.

This clonotype was observed at least ten times. The chain couples TRBV29-1 to TRBJ1-2, with 7 bases fitting TRBD1. From germline, CDR1 is SQVTM and CDR2 ANQGSEA. V gave up 6 bases and J gave up 8 bases; unmatched junction bases: 9. The CDR3 extends over 12 amino acids. The CDR3: CSVSKTGTGYTF. The CDR3 nucleotides are TGCAGCGTCTCGAAGACAGGGACCGGCTACACCTTC.

The rearrangement joins TRBV7-2 to TRBJ2-5, with D perhaps matching TRBD1 or TRBD2 (5 bases each). Germline V gives CDR1 SGHTA, CDR2 FQGNSA. CDR3 length: 13 amino acids. CDR3 sequence (DNA): TGTGCGGCCACCCGAGGGGCGCAAGAGACCCAGTACTTC. Amino acids: CAATRGAQETQYF.

This chain uses TRBV20-1 with TRBJ2-7, with 15 bases identical to TRBD2. Germline loops: CDR1 DFQATT, CDR2 SNEGSKA (reference sequence). This CDR3 spans 15 amino acids. V gave up 3 bases and J gave up 3 bases; unmatched junction bases: 3. The CDR3 DNA is TGCAGTGCTAGCGTGGGACTAGCGGGGGGCTACGAGCAGTACTTC. This gives the protein CSASVGLAGGYEQYF.

The V and J genes are TRBV12-3 or TRBV12-4 and TRBJ2-1; D possibly uses TRBD1 or TRBD2 (5 bases each). V shed 3 bases and J shed 11 bases, with 17 bases lying between them. The CDR3 extends over 14 amino acids. The CDR3 region has the DNA TGTGCCAGCAGTTTTCGGACGGGCCCGGGGCAGCAGTTCTTC. Translating it yields CASSFRTGPGQQFF.

In this sample, this clonotype turned up many times. The CDR3 protein is CSVEGRAGGLYEQYF. CDR3 DNA sequence: TGCAGCGTTGAAGGAAGGGCAGGGGGCTTGTACGAGCAGTACTTC. The chain has TRBV29-1 and TRBJ2-7; 8 positions match TRBD1. CDR3 size: 15 residues. Germline CDR1 is SQVTM and CDR2 is ANQGSEA. V was clipped by 1 base and J by 4 bases; unmatched bases: 9.

This clonotype was seen only a few times. This chain's CDR3 is CSARVSRENTEAFF. The CDR3 DNA follows: TGCAGTGCTAGAGTGTCCAGGGAGAACACTGAAGCTTTCTTT. This chain uses TRBV20-1 with TRBJ1-1, with D perhaps matching TRBD1 (5 bases). V lost 1 base and J 1 base, leaving 10 bases between the germline ends. This CDR3 spans 14 amino acids. Germline loops: CDR1 DFQATT, CDR2 SNEGSKA (reference sequence).

This chain connects TRBV7-2 to TRBJ2-5, with 9 bases fitting TRBD1. The J call is doubtful: the DNA matches TRBJ2-7 better. CDR1 is SGHTA and CDR2 is FQGNSA in the germline V gene. This CDR3 region has 17 residues. The CDR3 reads CASSPPSRDRVLYEQYF. In DNA, the CDR3 is TGTGCCAGCAGCCCCCCCTCCCGGGACAGGGTATTATACGAGCAGTACTTC.

This clonotype occurred a few times. The CDR3 protein is CASTRGRVRETQYF. Here the CDR3 DNA reads TGTGCCAGCACTCGCGGGAGGGTCCGGGAGACCCAGTACTTC. The chain couples TRBV2 to TRBJ2-5, with 9 positions matching TRBD2. The CDR3 consists of 14 residues. Germline V gives CDR1 SNHLY, CDR2 FYNNEI. The trim removed 7 bases at V and 5 bases at J, leaving 8 bases unmatched.

This rearrangement joins TRBV28 to TRBJ1-2; 8 bases are a match to TRBD1. The CDR3 runs to 16 residues. Germline CDR1 and CDR2: MDHEN and SYDVKM. V dropped 3 bases and J dropped 6; count of bases not matched to a gene: 12. CDR3 amino acids: CASSFRLGQGQDGYTF. In nucleotides, the CDR3 is TGTGCCAGCAGTTTTCGTCTCGGACAGGGACAGGATGGCTACACCTTC.

This clonotype appeared a few times. The rearrangement joins TRBV5-1 to TRBJ2-4; 14 bases match TRBD2. J gave up 0 bases and V 3 bases, and 5 bases lay outside the gene matches. Germline CDR1 reads SGHRS; CDR2 reads YFSETQ. The CDR3 extends over 18 amino acids. CDR3 nucleotides: TGCGCCAGCAGCTGGGGGACTAGCGGGGGAGTAGCCAAAAACATTCAGTACTTC. It specifies CASSWGTSGGVAKNIQYF.

This clonotype was observed many times. The chain carries TRBV6-6 and TRBJ2-7, with 8 bases fitting TRBD2. This CDR3 has 16 amino acids. Per the germline V gene, CDR1 is MNHNY and CDR2 is SVGAGI (reference sequence). J gave up 6 bases and V 7 bases, and 17 bases lay outside the gene matches. CDR3: CASTPGVAGNRGEQYF. The DNA of the CDR3 is TGTGCCAGCACCCCGGGGGTAGCGGGAAATAGGGGCGAGCAGTACTTC.